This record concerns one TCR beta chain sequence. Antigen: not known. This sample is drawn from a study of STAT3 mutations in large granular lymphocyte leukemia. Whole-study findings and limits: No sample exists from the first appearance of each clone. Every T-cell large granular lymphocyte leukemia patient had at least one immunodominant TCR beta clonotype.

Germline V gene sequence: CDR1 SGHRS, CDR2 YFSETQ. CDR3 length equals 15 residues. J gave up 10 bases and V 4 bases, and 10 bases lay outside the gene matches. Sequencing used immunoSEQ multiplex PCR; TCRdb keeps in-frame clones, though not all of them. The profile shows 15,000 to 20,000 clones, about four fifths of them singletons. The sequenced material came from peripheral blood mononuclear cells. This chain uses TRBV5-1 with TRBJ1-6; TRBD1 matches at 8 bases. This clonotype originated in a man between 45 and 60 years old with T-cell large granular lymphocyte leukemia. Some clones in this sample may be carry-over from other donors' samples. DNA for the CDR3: TGCGCCAGCAGCCTCCAAGGACAGGGATCATCACCCCTCCACTTT. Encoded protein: CASSLQGQGSSPLHF.